The source of this TCR beta chain is a study of identical twins (dated by TCRdb to between 2015 and 2016). In the study overall: To test whether fetal clonotypes persist, this study deep-sequenced TCR alpha and beta repertoires from monozygotic twins, from unrelated adults of various ages, and from cord blood. Replicate twin experiments were performed at different times using different library preparation protocols to rule out contamination.

This clonotype turned up a few times. No cognate antigen has been identified for it. The input lacks base qualities; no much larger clone sits a single base away. All donors were healthy Caucasians. Three pairs of female monozygotic twins, all aged roughly 18 to 29 years, made up the twin cohort. Positive isolation kits from Invitrogen were used to isolate CD4+ and CD8+ T cell populations. Measured from the cysteine to the phenylalanine, the CDR3 is 12 residues long. CDR3 DNA is the only sequence kept; it has 36 bases, read in frame from the first base. CDR1 and CDR2 (MNHEY, SVGEGT) derive from the germline V gene. Trimming takes 6 bases off V and 11 bases off J; junction bases not matched to a gene: 8. Library preparation employed 5' RACE. TCRdb lists the instrument as Illumina HiSeq 2000. A universal primer binding site was added through template switching, and the final cDNA carried a unique molecular identifier so that TCR cDNA molecules could be counted accurately. Specific primers in the conserved constant-segment region were used to synthesize first-strand cDNA for the TCR alpha and beta chains. To control for contamination, every cDNA library carried two barcodes: a SMART-Mk sample barcode plus Illumina barcodes. Two successive PCR steps introduced TruSeq adapter sequences along with Illumina sample barcodes. The TCR alpha and beta cDNA libraries were sequenced on the Illumina HiSeq platform using custom primers. Processing in the source paper ran as follows. Unique molecular identifiers were extracted from raw reads with MiGEC, and CDR3 positions were determined with MiXCR. For each individual, recombination models were inferred using an EM algorithm with the repgenHMM and IGoR tools. Shared clonotype analysis was performed with the tcR package in R, normalizing sharing by the product of cloneset sizes. To study raw recombination without the effects of thymic and clonal selection, out-of-frame nonproductive sequences were analyzed. The public reads were run again by TCRdb, first through fastp at Q25 and then through MiXCR, and only productive beta chains were kept. Every distinct CDR3 protein forms one entry, paired with its most common genes and DNA. The V and J calls here are based on TCRdb, not the publication. This sample gives about 470,000 distinct CDR3 sequences in total; around 24% of them show up just once. The ten largest clones take up around 3% of the sample.

Study-level results and caveats: Out-of-frame TCR alpha sharing in monozygotic twins was systematically underestimated by recombination models, whereas sharing between unrelated individuals was in agreement with the recombination models. Zero-insertion analyses could be partly confounded by invariant T cells such as MAIT and iNKT, although diverse VJ usage argued against such confounding for most clonotypes. Compared with coincidental sharing between unrelated individuals, out-of-frame TCR alpha sequences shared between twins showed an excess of sequences with low generation probability. Fewer insertions were carried by abundant cord blood beta clonotypes; a weaker similar trend was observed in young adult naive repertoires, while no such trend was observed in memory repertoires. Because the same donors could not be followed over many years, the conclusions depended on cross-sectional statistical analysis. A weaker excess of twin sharing was found in beta out-of-frame sequences because the signal-to-noise ratio was lowered by fewer shared sequences.

The sample was also reused in another study, on T cells expressing NK-cell markers. That second publication adds: In sorted CD3+CD56+NKG2C+, CD3+CD56+NKG2C- and CD3+CD56-NKG2C+ T-cell subsets from several donors, TCR beta-chain repertoires were profiled. Seven of the eight sequenced donors were HCMV-seropositive and one was HCMV-seronegative. In several experiments an anti-gammadeltaTCR antibody was added to restrict sorting to alphabetaTCR-expressing T cells. In several donors, the dominant CD3+CD56+NKG2C+ clonotypes were found to rank among the top 10 CD8+ clonotypes and to make up roughly 1.0-8% of CD8+ T cells. Those dominant clonotypes were again the most abundant among CD3+CD56-NKG2C+ cells in a handful of donors, at about 28.3-60.1%. Whether the expanded NKG2C-expressing T cell clones were specific for HCMV antigens remained unclear. Randomly selected healthy volunteers, three men and five women, were used as the eight sequenced donors. A commercial ELISA kit detecting HCMV-specific IgG in serum was used to determine HCMV serostatus. MIGEC handled demultiplexing of the reads and grouping by UMI, while MiTCR was used to assemble and quantify clonotypes. To exclude erroneous sequences, only TCR cDNA sequences supported by at least two reads were retained. The tcR package was used for downstream repertoire analysis, and clonotypes were matched across fractions by CDR3 nucleotide sequence plus V segment. Antigen specificity was annotated against VDJdb with VDJmatch, allowing one amino acid substitution in CDR3.

The chain was built from TRBV6-2 or TRBV6-3 and TRBJ2-3; 7 bases in between match TRBD1. This TCR derives from a young woman in good health. Input material: CD4+ T cells sorted from blood. The DNA is as follows: TGTGCCAGCAGACGCCCGGGACAGCAGCAGTATTTT. The encoded protein is CASRRPGQQQYF.